The rows below give T cell receptor beta chains drawn from one sample of a study of beta chain features in type 1 diabetes. Sequenced by immunoSEQ multiplex PCR; TCRdb stores in-frame clones only, minus some. The sample holds 220,000 or so clones, approximately 70% seen once. Specimen: naive CD4+ T cells from blood. Receptor source: a young man in good health. Each CDR3 is given with its conserved first and last residue. A D gene is named only where the DNA matches it firmly. Only some rows state a clone size, as once, few, many or a class for expanded clones.

TRBV5-1	few	.	TRBJ2-2	CASSLDEGSAGELFF	TGCGCCAGCAGCTTGGACGAGGGATCAGCCGGGGAGCTGTTTTTT
TRBV4-3	.	TRBD2	TRBJ2-1	CASSQLLNSGNHNEQFF	TGCGCCAGCAGCCAGCTTCTGAATAGCGGGAACCACAATGAGCAGTTCTTC
TRBV30	.	.	TRBJ2-3	CAWKKRAGPTDTQYF	TGTGCCTGGAAAAAGAGGGCAGGCCCCACAGATACGCAGTATTTT
TRBV7-9	.	.	TRBJ2-7	CASSLKRQVSEQYF	TGTGCCAGCAGCTTAAAGCGACAGGTCAGCGAGCAGTACTTC
TRBV7-2	.	.	TRBJ2-7	CASSQMHLRDSGYEQYF	TGTGCCAGCAGCCAAATGCACCTGCGGGACAGTGGGTACGAGCAGTACTTC
TRBV9	few	.	TRBJ2-6	CASSVGGPLGANVLTF	TGTGCCAGCAGCGTAGGCGGACCCCTAGGGGCCAACGTCCTGACTTTC
TRBV11-2	.	.	TRBJ2-5	CASSFNNGGETQYF	TGTGCCAGCAGCTTCAATAACGGAGGAGAGACCCAGTACTTC
TRBV30	.	.	TRBJ2-5	CAWRPGPNQETQYF	TGTGCCTGGAGGCCGGGACCAAATCAAGAGACCCAGTACTTC
TRBV29-1	.	.	TRBJ2-7	CSGGAGNSYEQYF	TGCAGCGGTGGCGCAGGGAACTCCTACGAGCAGTACTTC
TRBV2	.	.	TRBJ2-2	CASSDRGAGELFF	TGTGCCAGCAGTGACAGAGGAGCCGGGGAGCTGTTTTTT
TRBV7-8	.	TRBD2	TRBJ2-1	CASSSSPGLGNYNEQFF	TGTGCCAGCAGCTCATCCCCGGGACTAGGAAACTACAATGAGCAGTTCTTC
TRBV28	.	.	TRBJ1-5	CASSLSQKPQHF	TGTGCCAGCAGTTTGTCCCAGAAGCCCCAGCATTTT
TRBV20-1	.	.	TRBJ2-5	CSAREQETQYF	TGCAGTGCTAGAGAGCAAGAGACCCAGTACTTC
TRBV7-8	.	TRBD1	TRBJ1-2	CASSSSPGTGKDNYGYTF	TGTGCCAGCAGCTCCTCCCCGGGGACAGGGAAGGACAACTATGGCTACACCTTC
TRBV30	.	.	TRBJ1-1	CAWSAQRNTEAFF	TGTGCCTGGAGTGCTCAGAGGAACACTGAAGCTTTCTTT
TRBV29-1	.	.	TRBJ2-7	CSVGDKRSYEQYF	TGCAGCGTAGGGGACAAACGATCCTACGAGCAGTACTTC
TRBV7-9	.	TRBD1	TRBJ2-7	CASSWRTGSSYEQYF	TGTGCCAGCAGCTGGCGGACAGGGAGCTCCTACGAGCAGTACTTC
TRBV19	.	TRBD2	TRBJ2-1	CASSMSGRAGEQFF	TGTGCCAGTAGTATGAGCGGGAGGGCTGGTGAGCAGTTCTTC
TRBV30	.	.	TRBJ1-2	CAWSRTNYGYTF	TGTGCCTGGAGTCGCACTAACTATGGCTACACCTTC
TRBV29-1	.	.	TRBJ2-4	CSAAATGTLAKNIQYF	TGCAGCGCCGCTGCAACAGGGACACTAGCCAAAAACATTCAGTACTTC
TRBV30	.	TRBD2	TRBJ2-7	CAWTEAGGPYEQYF	TGTGCCTGGACGGAAGCGGGAGGCCCCTACGAGCAGTACTTC
TRBV7-8	.	TRBD2	TRBJ2-7	CASSLGTSGRKYEQYF	TGTGCCAGCAGCTTAGGGACTAGCGGGAGGAAGTACGAGCAGTACTTC
TRBV30	.	.	TRBJ2-1	CAWSAQTTTEQFF	TGTGCCTGGAGTGCTCAGACGACGACTGAGCAGTTCTTC
TRBV29-1	.	TRBD1	TRBJ1-1	CSVTGGAFTEAFF	TGCAGCGTCACAGGGGGCGCTTTCACTGAAGCTTTCTTT
TRBV29-1	once	TRBD2	TRBJ2-7	CSVDRGIGGRTYEQYF	TGCAGCGTTGATCGGGGGATTGGCGGGAGAACCTACGAGCAGTACTTC
TRBV30	.	.	TRBJ1-5	CAWSKIEGQPQHF	TGTGCCTGGAGCAAAATTGAGGGTCAGCCCCAGCATTTT
TRBV27	.	TRBD2	TRBJ2-1	CASRTVGRGIYNEQFF	TGTGCCAGCAGGACGGTGGGGCGGGGGATCTACAATGAGCAGTTCTTC
TRBV30	.	.	TRBJ1-2	CAWSVSEGYTF	TGTGCCTGGAGTGTAAGTGAGGGCTACACCTTC
TRBV4-2	.	TRBD1	TRBJ2-7	CASSQDRGLYEQYF	TGTGCCAGCAGCCAGGACAGGGGCCTTTACGAGCAGTACTTC
TRBV30	few	.	TRBJ2-5	CAWSLNIAQETQYF	TGTGCCTGGAGTTTGAATATAGCACAAGAGACCCAGTACTTC
TRBV25-1	.	TRBD1	TRBJ2-7	CASSEVGQGAYEQYF	TGTGCCAGCAGTGAAGTGGGACAGGGGGCCTACGAGCAGTACTTC
TRBV6-6	.	.	TRBJ2-1	CASSLGGSQQFF	TGTGCCAGCAGCCTCGGGGGTAGTCAGCAGTTCTTC
TRBV28	.	TRBD2	TRBJ2-7	CASSLIRREGSEQYF	TGTGCCAGCAGTTTAATTCGGCGGGAGGGCAGTGAGCAGTACTTC
TRBV9	.	TRBD2	TRBJ2-1	CASSASGRGVDEQFF	TGTGCCAGCAGCGCTAGCGGGAGGGGAGTAGATGAGCAGTTCTTC
TRBV5-6	.	TRBD1	TRBJ2-2	CASSFDRATGELFF	TGTGCCAGCAGCTTCGACAGGGCGACCGGGGAGCTGTTTTTT
TRBV30	.	.	TRBJ2-2	CAWSVARNTGELFF	TGTGCCTGGAGTGTAGCCAGGAACACCGGGGAGCTGTTTTTT
TRBV18	few	.	TRBJ2-5	CASSPPGQETQYF	TGTGCCAGCTCACCACCAGGGCAAGAGACCCAGTACTTC
TRBV25-1	.	.	TRBJ2-7	CASSESGYEQYF	TGTGCCAGCAGTGAATCTGGATACGAGCAGTACTTC
TRBV25-1	.	.	TRBJ2-7	CASSPSGKISYEQYF	TGTGCCAGCTCTCCCTCAGGGAAAATCTCCTACGAGCAGTACTTC
TRBV19	.	TRBD1	TRBJ2-2	CASRTVGTGVTGELFF	TGTGCCAGTAGAACGGTTGGGACAGGGGTAACCGGGGAGCTGTTTTTT
TRBV10-3	.	.	TRBJ2-4	CAIGSGGNIQYF	TGTGCCATTGGGTCAGGGGGGAACATTCAGTACTTC
TRBV2	.	.	TRBJ2-5	CASGETQYF	TGTGCCAGCGGGGAGACCCAGTACTTC
TRBV7-9	once	TRBD2	TRBJ2-7	CASSISGRMDEQYF	TGTGCCAGCAGCATTAGCGGGAGGATGGACGAGCAGTACTTC
TRBV5-1	.	.	TRBJ2-7	CASSFDFGPNEQYF	TGCGCCAGCAGCTTTGATTTCGGGCCGAACGAGCAGTACTTC
TRBV30	.	TRBD2	TRBJ2-1	CAWSPVIAGDLFF	TGTGCCTGGAGTCCCGTGATAGCGGGAGATTTGTTCTTC
TRBV11-2	once	TRBD2	TRBJ2-1	CASRAGGIEQFF	TGTGCCTCGAGGGCGGGAGGGATTGAGCAGTTCTTC
TRBV27	.	TRBD2	TRBJ2-3	CASSLRSSGPTSFF	TGTGCCAGCAGTTTAAGATCTAGCGGGCCAACCTCTTTTTTT
TRBV9	.	TRBD2	TRBJ2-7	CASSKGLAGDEQYF	TGTGCCAGCAGCAAGGGACTAGCGGGGGATGAGCAGTACTTC
TRBV30	.	.	TRBJ2-7	CAWSEAGREQYF	TGTGCCTGGAGTGAAGCAGGGCGCGAGCAGTACTTC
TRBV4-1	.	TRBD2	TRBJ2-1	CASSQGLAAYNEQFF	TGCGCCAGCAGCCAAGGACTAGCGGCCTACAATGAGCAGTTCTTC
TRBV30	.	.	TRBJ2-3	CAWSRISSADTQYF	TGTGCCTGGAGTAGAATATCGTCCGCAGATACGCAGTATTTT
TRBV30	.	.	TRBJ2-7	CAWSPKTTADFRTYEQYF	TGTGCCTGGAGTCCCAAGACGACAGCGGATTTCCGGACCTACGAGCAGTACTTC
TRBV6-5	.	.	TRBJ1-1	CASREGGGNTEAFF	TGTGCCAGCAGGGAAGGGGGAGGTAACACTGAAGCTTTCTTT
TRBV30	.	TRBD1	TRBJ1-6	CAWLQGTSYNSPLHF	TGTGCCTGGCTACAGGGGACCTCCTATAATTCACCCCTCCACTTT
TRBV28	.	TRBD1	TRBJ2-7	CASSPGQGPYEQYF	TGTGCCAGCAGTCCGGGACAGGGGCCCTACGAGCAGTACTTC
TRBV7-9	.	.	TRBJ2-3	CASTLMPSTDTQYF	TGTGCCAGCACCCTTATGCCTAGCACAGATACGCAGTATTTT
TRBV4-3	.	TRBD2	TRBJ2-1	CASSPPTSDFYSYNEQFF	TGCGCCAGCAGCCCGCCAACTAGCGACTTCTACTCCTACAATGAGCAGTTCTTC
TRBV30	.	.	TRBJ2-5	CAWSVARKETQYF	TGTGCCTGGAGTGTAGCTAGAAAAGAGACCCAGTACTTC
TRBV29-1	.	.	TRBJ2-3	CSVEDLSAGSSTDTQYF	TGCAGCGTTGAAGATCTTTCTGCGGGATCTAGCACAGATACGCAGTATTTT